This record looks at one T cell receptor (beta chain) sequence and its context. V was clipped by 5 bases and J by 4 bases; unmatched bases: 3. CDR3 length equals 14 residues. This sample's TCRbeta library carried unique molecular identifier barcodes. MiXCR, run by TCRdb on the PCR reads, gives a single entry per CDR3 protein. The sample contains approximately 270,000 distinct CDR3 sequences, 9.9% of which appear only once. This specimen comes from a study of T-cell reconstitution after alpha-beta-depleted transplantation in children. Source: PBMCs from the stem cell graft donor, taken from the stem cell graft. The clonotype originates from a human donor who donated a stem cell graft to a child with SCID. The V call is TRBV12-3 or TRBV12-4, the J call TRBJ2-2, with 8 positions matching TRBD2. CDR3 sequence: CASSRGGRTGELFF. DNA of the CDR3: TGTGCCAGCAGTCGCGGGGGGCGCACCGGGGAGCTGTTTTTT.